A selection of T cell receptor beta chains follows, all from one sample in a study of blood T cell repertoires in COVID-19. Sequenced by immunoSEQ multiplex PCR; TCRdb stores in-frame clones only, minus some. The table has roughly 66,000 clones, approximately 91% seen once. The sequenced material came from peripheral blood. These receptors were obtained from a human donor in a cohort sampled during active COVID-19. The CDR3 runs from the conserved cysteine through the conserved F or W.

J gene: TRBJ2-1; CDR3 length: 14; V gene: TRBV11-3; CDR3 protein: CASSPGTNYNEQFF
J gene: TRBJ2-2; CDR3 length: 15; V gene: TRBV28; CDR3 protein: CASTRGGSNTGELFF
J gene: TRBJ1-1; CDR3 length: 13; V gene: TRBV11-3; CDR3 protein: CASSSDRNTEAFF
J gene: TRBJ2-7; CDR3 length: 14; V gene: TRBV2; CDR3 protein: CASSPQLAGVEQYF
J gene: TRBJ1-1; CDR3 length: 13; V gene: TRBV30; CDR3 protein: CAWSFTGDTEAFF
J gene: TRBJ1-2; CDR3 length: 13; V gene: TRBV27; CDR3 protein: CASSTTTGGGYTF
J gene: TRBJ2-3; CDR3 length: 17; V gene: TRBV7-2; CDR3 protein: CASSLGTSHPPTDTQYF
J gene: TRBJ1-5; CDR3 length: 19; V gene: TRBV4-1; CDR3 protein: CASSRRTLRGGDSNQPQHF
J gene: TRBJ2-3; CDR3 length: 16; V gene: TRBV9; CDR3 protein: CASSVGGAGSTDTQYF
J gene: TRBJ1-3; CDR3 length: 14; V gene: TRBV2; CDR3 protein: CASSETGVSDTIYF
J gene: TRBJ2-1; CDR3 length: 17; V gene: TRBV9; CDR3 protein: CASSARTSGGPYNEQFF
J gene: TRBJ1-3; CDR3 length: 16; V gene: TRBV6-1; CDR3 protein: CASSERGGSTGNTIYF
J gene: TRBJ1-2; CDR3 length: 14; V gene: TRBV9; CDR3 protein: CASSVRNSNYGYTF
J gene: TRBJ2-1; CDR3 length: 14; V gene: TRBV24-1; CDR3 protein: CATSGTGGSDEQFF
J gene: TRBJ1-6; CDR3 length: 15; V gene: TRBV5-4; CDR3 protein: CASSLDGRNNSPLHF
J gene: TRBJ1-1; CDR3 length: 14; V gene: TRBV27; CDR3 protein: CASTKDRVNTEAFF
J gene: TRBJ1-5; CDR3 length: 11; V gene: TRBV6-2/TRBV6-3; CDR3 protein: CASSSQGPQHF
J gene: TRBJ1-1; CDR3 length: 16; V gene: TRBV19; CDR3 protein: CASSIDRPGRGSEAFF
J gene: TRBJ1-4; CDR3 length: 14; V gene: TRBV10-1; CDR3 protein: CASSESTGNEKLFF
J gene: TRBJ2-5; CDR3 length: 13; V gene: TRBV7-6; CDR3 protein: CASSPLPQETQYF
J gene: TRBJ2-1; CDR3 length: 16; V gene: TRBV3-1/TRBV3-2; CDR3 protein: CASSQDLAGVGNEQFF
J gene: TRBJ1-2; CDR3 length: 14; V gene: TRBV10-1; CDR3 protein: CASKYGGQGRGYTF
J gene: TRBJ2-3; CDR3 length: 18; V gene: TRBV10-3; CDR3 protein: CAISERFSTGGGSDTQYF
J gene: TRBJ1-2; CDR3 length: 13; V gene: TRBV7-6; CDR3 protein: CASSPRGDYGYTF
J gene: TRBJ1-1; CDR3 length: 12; V gene: TRBV28; CDR3 protein: CASSPTRTEAFF
J gene: TRBJ2-3; CDR3 length: 14; V gene: TRBV19; CDR3 protein: CASKQVGSADTQYF
J gene: TRBJ2-3; CDR3 length: 15; V gene: TRBV5-4; CDR3 protein: CASSLISGNTDTQYF
J gene: TRBJ2-7; CDR3 length: 15; V gene: TRBV5-1; CDR3 protein: CASSFGGGSTYEQYF
J gene: TRBJ2-5; CDR3 length: 14; V gene: TRBV5-1; CDR3 protein: CASSLSASQETQYF
J gene: TRBJ1-2; CDR3 length: 13; V gene: TRBV11-1; CDR3 protein: CASSLDPGRGYTF
J gene: TRBJ1-2; CDR3 length: 16; V gene: TRBV7-9; CDR3 protein: CASSHTLRTGQDGYTF
J gene: TRBJ1-1; CDR3 length: 15; V gene: TRBV28; CDR3 protein: CASSPASAGDTEAFF
J gene: TRBJ2-7; CDR3 length: 11; V gene: TRBV7-2; CDR3 protein: CASSLALEQYF
J gene: TRBJ2-1; CDR3 length: 16; V gene: TRBV19; CDR3 protein: CASSIVAGGGANEQFF
J gene: TRBJ2-1; CDR3 length: 16; V gene: TRBV5-1; CDR3 protein: CASSSSRTGSTNEQFF
J gene: TRBJ2-2; CDR3 length: 16; V gene: TRBV9; CDR3 protein: CASSTTVARGSGELFF
J gene: TRBJ1-4; CDR3 length: 14; V gene: TRBV9; CDR3 protein: CASSATETNEKLFF
J gene: TRBJ2-2; CDR3 length: 18; V gene: TRBV7-6; CDR3 protein: CASSLARETGVNTGELFF
J gene: TRBJ2-4; CDR3 length: 14; V gene: TRBV6-2/TRBV6-3; CDR3 protein: CASSFVRAKNIQYF
J gene: TRBJ1-5; CDR3 length: 12; V gene: TRBV23-1; CDR3 protein: CASWLRVQPQHF
J gene: TRBJ2-2; CDR3 length: 17; V gene: TRBV4-2; CDR3 protein: CASSSGASGTNTGELFF
J gene: TRBJ2-1; CDR3 length: 14; V gene: TRBV7-2; CDR3 protein: CASSAPGLARRQFF
J gene: TRBJ2-5; CDR3 length: 12; V gene: TRBV20-1; CDR3 protein: CSASMAGETQYF
J gene: TRBJ2-1; CDR3 length: 15; V gene: TRBV29-1; CDR3 protein: CSLSGGSSSYNEQFF
J gene: TRBJ2-2; CDR3 length: 16; V gene: TRBV7-3; CDR3 protein: CASSLSWQGGTGELFF